The entry that follows covers one TCR beta chain sequence. The antigen this receptor binds is unknown. There are no base qualities to consult, and no much larger clone falls within one base. Taken from cysteine to phenylalanine, the CDR3 has 14 residues. The kept DNA is CDR3 alone, 42 bases in frame from the first base. V is reduced by 10 bases and J by 8 bases, leaving a spacing of 23 bases between them. In the germline V gene, CDR1 corresponds to MDHEN and CDR2 to SYDVKM. The study tested focal radiation therapy combined with CTLA-4 blockade (ipilimumab) in patients with chemo-refractory metastatic non-small-cell lung cancer. This sample was included in a study of radiotherapy plus CTLA-4 blockade in lung cancer (dated by TCRdb to the late 2010s). Broadly, across the study: Among enrolled patients, about 17% had an objective response and about 30% reached disease control.

The research as a whole found: Increased serum interferon-beta after radiation, together with early dynamic changes in blood T cell clones, were reported to be the strongest predictors of response. After treatment with radiotherapy and ipilimumab, TCR clones that came from tumors expanded in the peripheral blood.

The library was produced with the immunoSEQ multiplex PCR assay. TCRdb limited this immuneACCESS table to in-frame rearrangements with V and J called. A share of clones is missing; checked studies link under half to unresolved V genes, and the rest is unexplained. This sample comprises over 70,000 clones, roughly 86% of them detected only once. The ten largest clones take up just over 2% of the sample. The chain is encoded by TRBV28 joined to TRBJ1-2; tentative D gene TRBD1, with 5 bases matching. The sequencing here drew on peripheral blood, taken from a patient treated with radiotherapy plus ipilimumab. This sequence was found in a human donor with non-small cell lung cancer who had a partial response to radiotherapy plus ipilimumab. The CDR3 has the sequence CATNKLGLLRGYTF. The base sequence is TGTGCCACCAACAAACTGGGACTTCTTCGGGGCTACACCTTC.